This TCR beta chain came from a study of OX40 agonist ivuxolimab in advanced cancers. Background on the study: Enrolled patients in dose escalation had cancers that were hepatocellular carcinoma, melanoma, renal cell or head and neck cancer.

The table came from immunoSEQ multiplex PCR; TCRdb's copy has only in-frame clones and leaves some out. The repertoire consists of 48,000 or so clones, with approximately 91% occurring once and the leading ten covering 5.5% to 8.5%. In germline, CDR1 is SGHNT, CDR2 YYREEE (reference sequence). The CDR3 loop spans 14 amino acids. The V end was cut by 2 bases, the J end by 2 bases, with 10 bases between. The receptor comes from an adult with an advanced solid tumor such as melanoma, head and neck, liver or kidney cancer. The sequencing used CD4+ or CD8+ T cells sorted from blood, collected in a trial of the OX40 agonist ivuxolimab. The rearrangement uses TRBV5-4 and TRBJ2-5; D is unclear. Here the CDR3 reads CASSFRTLQETQYF. CDR3 in DNA: TGTGCCAGCAGCTTTAGGACGTTACAAGAGACCCAGTACTTC.